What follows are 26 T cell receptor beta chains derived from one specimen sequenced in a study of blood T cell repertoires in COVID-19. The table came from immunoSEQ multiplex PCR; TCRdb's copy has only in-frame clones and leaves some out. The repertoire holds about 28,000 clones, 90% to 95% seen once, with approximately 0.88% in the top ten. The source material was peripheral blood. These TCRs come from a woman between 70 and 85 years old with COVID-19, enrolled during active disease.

The CDR3 loop reads CAWRDTRNSPLHF. Here the CDR3 DNA reads TGTGCCTGGAGGGACACCCGTAATTCACCCCTCCACTTT. The V and J genes are TRBV30 and TRBJ1-6; possible D gene TRBD1, 5 bases. The CDR3 runs to 13 residues. The germline V gene encodes CDR1 GTSNPN and CDR2 SVGIG (reference sequence). The germline V and J ends were trimmed by 3 bases and 6 bases, with 9 bases remaining between them.

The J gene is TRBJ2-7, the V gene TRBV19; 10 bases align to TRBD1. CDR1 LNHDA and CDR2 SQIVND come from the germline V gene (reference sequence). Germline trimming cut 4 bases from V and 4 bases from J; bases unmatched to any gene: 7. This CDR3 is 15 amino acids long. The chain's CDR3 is CASSTAGTGVYEQYF. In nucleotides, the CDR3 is TGTGCCAGTAGTACCGCCGGGACAGGGGTTTACGAGCAGTACTTC.

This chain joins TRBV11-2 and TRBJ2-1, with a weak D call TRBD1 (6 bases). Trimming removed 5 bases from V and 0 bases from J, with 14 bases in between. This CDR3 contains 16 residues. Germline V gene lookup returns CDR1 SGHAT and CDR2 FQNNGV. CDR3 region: CASSRRDRNSYNEQFF. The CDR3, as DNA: TGTGCCAGCAGCCGAAGAGACAGGAACTCCTACAATGAGCAGTTCTTC.

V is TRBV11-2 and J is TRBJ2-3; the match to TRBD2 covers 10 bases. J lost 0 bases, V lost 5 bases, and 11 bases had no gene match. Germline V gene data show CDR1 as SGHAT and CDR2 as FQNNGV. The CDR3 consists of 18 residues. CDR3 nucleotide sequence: TGTGCCAGCAGCCCACGGACTAGCGGCGGATCTAGCACAGATACGCAGTATTTT. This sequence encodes CASSPRTSGGSSTDTQYF.

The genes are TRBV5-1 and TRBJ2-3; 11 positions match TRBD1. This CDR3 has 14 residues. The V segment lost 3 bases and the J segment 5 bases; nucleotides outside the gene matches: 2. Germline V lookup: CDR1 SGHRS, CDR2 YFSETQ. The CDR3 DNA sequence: TGCGCCAGCAGCTGGACAGGGGGCATAGATACGCAGTATTTT. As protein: CASSWTGGIDTQYF.

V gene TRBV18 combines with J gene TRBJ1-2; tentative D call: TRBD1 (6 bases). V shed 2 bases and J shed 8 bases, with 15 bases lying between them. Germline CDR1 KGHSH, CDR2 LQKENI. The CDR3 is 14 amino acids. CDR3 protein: CASSPERTADGYTF. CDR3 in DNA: TGTGCCAGCTCACCAGAGAGGACAGCCGACGGCTACACCTTC.

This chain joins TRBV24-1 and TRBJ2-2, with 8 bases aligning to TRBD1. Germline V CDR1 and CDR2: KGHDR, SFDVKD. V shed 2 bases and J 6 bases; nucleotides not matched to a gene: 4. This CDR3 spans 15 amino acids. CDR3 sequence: CATSDSTGAAGELFF. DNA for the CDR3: TGTGCCACCAGTGATTCGACAGGGGCGGCCGGGGAGCTGTTTTTT.

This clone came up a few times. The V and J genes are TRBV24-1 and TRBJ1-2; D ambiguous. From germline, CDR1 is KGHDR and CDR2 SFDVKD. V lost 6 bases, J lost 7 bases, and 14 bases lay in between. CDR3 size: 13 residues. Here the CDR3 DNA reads TGTGCCACCAGTCCGAGAGCGGCTTCTGGCTACACCTTC. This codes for CATSPRAASGYTF.

CDR3 region: CASSVRQGATGANVLTF. CDR3 DNA sequence: TGTGCCAGTAGTGTGAGACAGGGGGCCACTGGGGCCAACGTCCTGACTTTC. The chain has TRBV19 and TRBJ2-6, with 10 bases matching TRBD1. Germline loops: CDR1 LNHDA, CDR2 SQIVND (reference sequence). The junction had 6 bases not matched to a gene; V was cut back by 5 bases and J by 2 bases. The CDR3 loop spans 17 amino acids.

CDR3 nucleotide sequence: TGTGCCAGCAGTCCACATAGCGGGGAAGAGACCCAGTACTTC. Protein: CASSPHSGEETQYF. The V gene is TRBV28, the J gene TRBJ2-5, with 8 bases aligning to TRBD2. Germline V gene sequence: CDR1 MDHEN, CDR2 SYDVKM. V was pared by 5 bases and J by 3 bases, with 5 bases of the junction left unmatched. The CDR3 consists of 14 residues.

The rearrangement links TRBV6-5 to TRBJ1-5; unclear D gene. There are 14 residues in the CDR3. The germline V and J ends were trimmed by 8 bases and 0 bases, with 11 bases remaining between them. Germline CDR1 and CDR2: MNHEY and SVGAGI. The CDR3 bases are TGTGCCAGCTTGGACGGGGATAGCAATCAGCCCCAGCATTTT. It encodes CASLDGDSNQPQHF.

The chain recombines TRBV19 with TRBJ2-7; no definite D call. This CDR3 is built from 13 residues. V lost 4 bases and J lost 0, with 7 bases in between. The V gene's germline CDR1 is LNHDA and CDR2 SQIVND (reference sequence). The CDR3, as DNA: TGTGCCAGTAGTAACGCACTCTCCTACGAGCAGTACTTC. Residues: CASSNALSYEQYF. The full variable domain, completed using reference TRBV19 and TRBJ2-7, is DGGITQSPKYLFRKEGQNVTLSCEQNLNHDAMYWYRQDPGQGLRLIYYSQIVNDFQKGDIAEGYSVSREKKESFPLTVTSAQKNPTAFYLCASSNALSYEQYFGPGTRLTVT.

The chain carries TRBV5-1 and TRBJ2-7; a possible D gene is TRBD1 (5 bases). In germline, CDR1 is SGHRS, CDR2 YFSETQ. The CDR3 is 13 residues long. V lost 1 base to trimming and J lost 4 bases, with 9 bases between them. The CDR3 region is CASSLTGQYEQYF. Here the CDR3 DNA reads TGCGCCAGCAGCTTGACAGGTCAATACGAGCAGTACTTC.

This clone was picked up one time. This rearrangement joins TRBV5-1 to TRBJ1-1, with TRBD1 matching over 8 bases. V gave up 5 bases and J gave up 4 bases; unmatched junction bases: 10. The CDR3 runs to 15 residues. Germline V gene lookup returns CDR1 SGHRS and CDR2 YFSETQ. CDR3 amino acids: CASRPGGQGVTEAFF. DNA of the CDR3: TGCGCCAGCAGGCCGGGCGGACAGGGTGTCACTGAAGCTTTCTTT.

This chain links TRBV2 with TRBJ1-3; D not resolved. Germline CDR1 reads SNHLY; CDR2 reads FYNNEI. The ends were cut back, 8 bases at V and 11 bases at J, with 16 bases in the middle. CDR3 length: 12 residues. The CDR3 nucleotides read TGTGCCAGCGGGCCAGGAGGGCCCGCCATATATTTT. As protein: CASGPGGPAIYF.

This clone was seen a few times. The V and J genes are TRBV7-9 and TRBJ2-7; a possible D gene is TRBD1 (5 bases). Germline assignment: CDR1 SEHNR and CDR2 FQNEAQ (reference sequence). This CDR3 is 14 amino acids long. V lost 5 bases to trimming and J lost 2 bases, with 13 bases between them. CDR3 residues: CASSPGIPTYEQYF. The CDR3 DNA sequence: TGTGCCAGCAGCCCAGGGATCCCCACCTACGAGCAGTACTTC. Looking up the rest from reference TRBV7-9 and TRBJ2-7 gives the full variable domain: DTGVSQNPRHKITKRGQNVTFRCDPISEHNRLYWYRQTLGQGPEFLTYFQNEAQLEKSRLLSDRFSAERPKGSFSTLEIQRTEQGDSAMYLCASSPGIPTYEQYFGPGTRLTVT.

For the CDR3, the DNA is TGCGCCAGCAGCTTGGCCGCTGGGACAAACAATGAGCAGTTCTTC. Translated, it gives CASSLAAGTNNEQFF. The V and J genes are TRBV5-1 and TRBJ2-1; D may be TRBD1 (6 bases). This CDR3 contains 15 residues. With 0 bases removed from V and 5 bases from J, the gap between germline ends came to 12 bases. Looked up from germline, CDR1 is SGHRS and CDR2 is YFSETQ.

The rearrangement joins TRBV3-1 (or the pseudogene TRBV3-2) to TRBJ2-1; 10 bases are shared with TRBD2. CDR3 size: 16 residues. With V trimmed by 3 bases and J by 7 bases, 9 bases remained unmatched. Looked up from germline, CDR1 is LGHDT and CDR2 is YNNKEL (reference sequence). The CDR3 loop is CASSQPGLAEKNEQFF. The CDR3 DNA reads TGTGCCAGCAGCCAGCCTGGACTAGCGGAAAAGAATGAGCAGTTCTTC.

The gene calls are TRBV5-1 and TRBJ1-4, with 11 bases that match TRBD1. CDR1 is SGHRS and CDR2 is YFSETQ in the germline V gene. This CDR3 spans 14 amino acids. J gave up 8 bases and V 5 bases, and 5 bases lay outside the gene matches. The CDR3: CASSTGTGGEKLFF. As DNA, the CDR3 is TGCGCCAGCAGTACCGGGACAGGGGGAGAAAAACTGTTTTTT.

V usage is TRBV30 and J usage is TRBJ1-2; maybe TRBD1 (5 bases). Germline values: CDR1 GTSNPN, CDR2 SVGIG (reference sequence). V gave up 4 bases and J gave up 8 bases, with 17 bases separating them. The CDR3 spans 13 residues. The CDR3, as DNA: TGTGCCTGGACTTCTCAGCTCAGGGAAGGCTACACCTTC. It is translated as CAWTSQLREGYTF.

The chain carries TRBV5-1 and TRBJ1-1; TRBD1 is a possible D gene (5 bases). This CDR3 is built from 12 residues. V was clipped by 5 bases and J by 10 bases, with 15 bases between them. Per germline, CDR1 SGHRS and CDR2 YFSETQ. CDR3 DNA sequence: TGCGCCAGCAGGGGGGGGAAGGGGCGAGCTTTCTTT. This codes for CASRGGKGRAFF.

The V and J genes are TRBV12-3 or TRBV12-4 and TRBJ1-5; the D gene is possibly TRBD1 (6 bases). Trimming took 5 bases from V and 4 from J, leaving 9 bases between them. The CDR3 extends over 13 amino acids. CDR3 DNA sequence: TGTGCCAGCAGTGAACAGGGTAATCAGCCCCAGCATTTT. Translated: CASSEQGNQPQHF.

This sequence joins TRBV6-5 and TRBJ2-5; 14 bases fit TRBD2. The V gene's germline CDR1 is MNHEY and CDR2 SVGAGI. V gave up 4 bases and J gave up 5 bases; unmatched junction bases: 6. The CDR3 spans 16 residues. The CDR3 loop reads CASSSGLAGVGETQYF. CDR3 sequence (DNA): TGTGCCAGCAGTTCGGGACTAGCGGGAGTAGGGGAGACCCAGTACTTC.

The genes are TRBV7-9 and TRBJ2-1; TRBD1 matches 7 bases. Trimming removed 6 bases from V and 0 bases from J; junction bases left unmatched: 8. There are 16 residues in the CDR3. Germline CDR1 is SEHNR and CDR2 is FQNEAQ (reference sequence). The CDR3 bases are TGTGCCAGCAGTTACAGGGGCACTTTCTCCTACAATGAGCAGTTCTTC. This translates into CASSYRGTFSYNEQFF.

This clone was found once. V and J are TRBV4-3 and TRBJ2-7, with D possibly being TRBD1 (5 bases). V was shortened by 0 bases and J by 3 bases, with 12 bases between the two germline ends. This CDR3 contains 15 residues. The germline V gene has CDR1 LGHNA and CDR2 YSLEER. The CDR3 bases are TGCGCCAGCAGCCAAGAACCATCAGGGCGCTACGAGCAGTACTTC. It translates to CASSQEPSGRYEQYF.

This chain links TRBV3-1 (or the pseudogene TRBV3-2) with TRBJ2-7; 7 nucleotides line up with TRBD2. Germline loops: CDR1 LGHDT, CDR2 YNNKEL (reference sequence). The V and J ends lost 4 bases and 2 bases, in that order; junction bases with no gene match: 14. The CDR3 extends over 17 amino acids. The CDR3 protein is CASSRQLGASGAYEQYF. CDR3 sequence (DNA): TGTGCCAGCAGCCGCCAACTTGGGGCTAGCGGAGCCTACGAGCAGTACTTC.